These 30 T cell receptor beta chains share one sample of origin, sequenced in a study of cytomegalovirus exposure and HLA in healthy donors (TCRdb year 2017). Library prep was done by the immunoSEQ multiplex PCR assay. A mixture of 60 forward primers for TCR Vbeta segments and 13 reverse primers for TCR Jbeta segments was used in the multiplex PCR. TCRdb holds this immuneACCESS table with in-frame rearrangements only. Some clones are missing; in checked studies, unresolved V genes explain under half, and the rest has no known cause. In this sample the table shows 150,000 to 200,000 clones, 9.5% of which occur a single time. Roughly 1.4% of the sample is held by the ten biggest clonotypes. The sequencing sample was made of PBMCs. Every receptor here comes from a woman younger than 45 in good health and CMV-seropositive.

This clone has more than one count but fewer than ten. The chain recombines TRBV15 with TRBJ2-3, with TRBD2 matching 11 bases. Germline CDR1 reads LNHNV; CDR2 reads YYDKDF (reference sequence). CDR3 length: 19 amino acids. V was pared by 1 base and J by 0 bases, with 9 bases of the junction left unmatched. The CDR3: CATSRVLAGGDTSTDTQYF. CDR3 coding DNA: TGTGCCACCAGCAGAGTTCTAGCGGGAGGCGACACTAGCACAGATACGCAGTATTTT.

This clone was picked up a small number of times. The chain couples TRBV7-2 to TRBJ2-2, with TRBD1 identical over 8 bases. From germline, CDR1 is SGHTA and CDR2 FQGNSA. The CDR3 consists of 15 residues. Trimming removed 5 bases from V and 5 bases from J; junction bases left unmatched: 7. The CDR3 DNA sequence: TGTGCCAGCAGCGTTCAGGGGGCGGGGACCGGGGAGCTGTTTTTT. It translates to CASSVQGAGTGELFF.

This clone was seen repeatedly, ten times or more. The V and J genes are TRBV2 and TRBJ1-4, with TRBD1 as a possible D gene (5 bases). Germline CDR1 SNHLY, CDR2 FYNNEI. This CDR3 contains 13 residues. The germline V and J ends were trimmed by 4 bases and 7 bases, with 10 bases remaining between them. The CDR3 sequence is CASSAGDGEKLFF. CDR3 bases: TGTGCCAGCAGTGCGGGGGATGGTGAAAAACTGTTTTTT.

The genes are TRBV6-1 and TRBJ2-7; TRBD1 might be the D (6 bases). V lost 2 bases and J 5 bases, leaving 7 bases between the germline ends. CDR1 and CDR2 from the germline V gene are MNHNS and SASEGT. The CDR3 has 12 residues. Here the CDR3 reads CASSEQGHEQYF. CDR3 DNA sequence: TGTGCCAGCAGTGAACAGGGGCACGAGCAGTACTTC.

This sequence joins TRBV5-1 and TRBJ2-3; D is perhaps TRBD1 (6 bases). The CDR3 totals 15 residues. Germline V gene sequence: CDR1 SGHRS, CDR2 YFSETQ. V was shortened by 1 base and J by 2 bases, with 11 bases between the two germline ends. The CDR3 coding sequence is TGCGCCAGCAGCTTGACAGGGAGTATCACAGATACGCAGTATTTT. Residues: CASSLTGSITDTQYF.

V usage is TRBV6-5 and J usage is TRBJ1-6; weak D call: TRBD1 (6 bases). Germline values: CDR1 MNHEY, CDR2 SVGAGI. The CDR3 is 14 amino acids. V lost 6 bases, J lost 4 bases, and 10 bases lay in between. CDR3 in amino acids: CASRSQGYNSPLHF. The CDR3 DNA sequence: TGTGCCAGCAGATCTCAGGGGTATAATTCACCCCTCCACTTT.

The chain carries TRBV7-9 and TRBJ1-4, with D possibly being TRBD1 (5 bases). This CDR3 is built from 11 residues. With 1 base removed from V and 17 bases from J, the gap between germline ends came to 11 bases. Germline V gene sequence: CDR1 SEHNR, CDR2 FQNEAQ (reference sequence). CDR3 loop: CASSLGGHCFF. The CDR3 DNA follows: TGTGCCAGCAGCTTAGGAGGACACTGTTTTTTT.

This clone has more than one count but fewer than ten. This chain links TRBV5-1 with TRBJ2-3, with a weak D call TRBD2 (6 bases). Per the germline V gene, CDR1 is SGHRS and CDR2 is YFSETQ. The V end was cut by 9 bases, the J end by 4 bases, with 15 bases between. This CDR3 comprises 13 residues. The CDR3 region has the DNA TGCGCCACCTCCCGGGGGTCCCCAGATACGCAGTATTTT. It specifies CATSRGSPDTQYF. The full variable domain, completed using reference TRBV5-1 and TRBJ2-3, is KAGVTQTPRYLIKTRGQQVTLSCSPISGHRSVSWYQQTPGQGLQFLFEYFSETQRNKGNFPGRFSGRQFSNSRSEMNVSTLELGDSALYLCATSRGSPDTQYFGPGTRLTVL.

The sample holds a few counts of this clone. The rearrangement joins TRBV27 to TRBJ2-7, with D tentatively TRBD2 (5 bases). This CDR3 comprises 13 residues. V dropped 5 bases and J dropped 7 bases, with 15 bases sitting between them. Germline V gives CDR1 MNHEY, CDR2 SMNVEV (reference sequence). CDR3 sequence (DNA): TGTGCCAGCAGTCCCCATCCGCTAGCAGAGCAGTACTTC. This translates into CASSPHPLAEQYF.

As to this clone: One end of the junction fails to match germline, which may point to a read error. This sequence joins TRBV7-9 and TRBJ1-5, with D hard to call. CDR3 length: 13 amino acids. Germline values: CDR1 SEHNR, CDR2 FQNEAQ (reference sequence). CDR3 protein: CASSLDADQTQHF. The DNA for the CDR3 is TGTGCCAGCAGCTTAGATGCGGATCAGACCCAGCATTTT.

This clone was seen a few times. Other nucleotide sequences from this sample produce the same CDR3. The chain combines TRBV29-1 with TRBJ2-1; TRBD2 matches 11 bases. Germline V CDR1 and CDR2: SQVTM, ANQGSEA. The CDR3 is made up of 14 amino acids. V gave up 8 bases and J gave up 10 bases; unmatched junction bases: 13. For the CDR3, the DNA is TGCAGCCCGGAGCTCCTAGCGGGAGGAAGGGAGCAGTTCTTC. Protein product: CSPELLAGGREQFF.

This chain connects TRBV13 to TRBJ1-2; 8 bases fit TRBD1. CDR1 is PRHDT and CDR2 is FYEKMQ in the germline V gene (reference sequence). V trimming: 5 bases; J trimming: 6 bases; junction bases outside the gene matches: 11. The CDR3 length is 15 residues. CDR3 nucleotide sequence: TGTGCCAGCAGCAAAGTGGGGGACAGGATTGATGGCTACACCTTC. Protein sequence: CASSKVGDRIDGYTF.

The sample holds a few counts of this clone. The chain uses TRBV2 and TRBJ1-1; unclear D gene. Trimming removed 2 bases at V and 1 base at J, with 8 bases between. CDR1 is SNHLY, CDR2 FYNNEI, per germline. The CDR3 runs 14 residues. CDR3 nucleotide sequence: TGTGCCAGCAGTGAACTGGGAGGGAACACTGAAGCTTTCTTT. It translates to CASSELGGNTEAFF.

Notes on this clone: The same CDR3 can be traced to other DNA sequences in this sample. The J gene is TRBJ1-2, the V gene TRBV11-2; D not certain. V was shortened by 0 bases and J by 4 bases, with 9 bases between the two germline ends. The CDR3 spans 14 residues. Per the germline V gene, CDR1 is SGHAT and CDR2 is FQNNGV. The CDR3 nucleotides read TGTGCCAGCAGCTTAGATCTAAGACTCTATGGCTACACCTTC. This codes for CASSLDLRLYGYTF. The full variable domain, in which reference TRBV11-2 and TRBJ1-2 provide the parts outside the CDR3, is EAGVAQSPRYKIIEKRQSVAFWCNPISGHATLYWYQQILGQGPKLLIQFQNNGVVDDSQLPKDRFSAERLKGVDSTLKIQPAKLEDSAVYLCASSLDLRLYGYTFGSGTRLTVV.

This clone was picked up a small number of times. This chain connects TRBV7-2 to TRBJ1-2; 11 positions agree with TRBD1. Trimming at V came to 5 bases and at J to 4 bases, leaving 9 bases not matched to a gene. CDR1 and CDR2 (germline): SGHTA, FQGNSA. This CDR3 has 16 amino acids. This CDR3 is CASSVSDRGRSYGYTF. CDR3 nucleotides: TGTGCCAGCAGCGTCTCGGACAGGGGGCGAAGCTATGGCTACACCTTC.

The chain has TRBV10-3 and TRBJ1-2; TRBD1 matches 8 bases. J lost 5 bases, V lost 8 bases, and 10 bases had no gene match. The CDR3 is made up of 14 amino acids. The germline V gene has CDR1 ENHRY and CDR2 SYGVKD. This chain's CDR3 is CAIRVQGQAYGYTF. The CDR3 coding sequence is TGTGCCATCCGAGTCCAGGGACAGGCATATGGCTACACCTTC.

There are a few counts of this clone. The chain employs TRBV27 and TRBJ1-1, with 8 bases fitting TRBD1. This CDR3 comprises 12 residues. V dropped 6 bases and J dropped 6; count of bases not matched to a gene: 3. Germline CDR1 reads MNHEY; CDR2 reads SMNVEV (reference sequence). The CDR3 loop is CASRGQVSEAFF. CDR3 in DNA: TGTGCCAGCAGGGGACAGGTCTCTGAAGCTTTCTTT.

The rearrangement links TRBV4-1 to TRBJ1-2; D is unclear. In germline, CDR1 is MGHRA, CDR2 YSYEKL. This CDR3 spans 16 amino acids. Trimming removed 4 bases from V and 0 bases from J, with 15 bases in between. CDR3 amino acids: CASSPPDGKANYGYTF. DNA for the CDR3: TGCGCCAGCAGCCCCCCGGACGGGAAAGCTAACTATGGCTACACCTTC.

This clone occurred a few times. The chain carries TRBV4-1 and TRBJ1-2; 8 bases are shared with TRBD1. Germline V CDR1 and CDR2: MGHRA, YSYEKL. J was trimmed by 8 bases and V by 2 bases; bases with no gene match: 16. The CDR3 consists of 17 residues. CDR3 amino acids: CASSQLATGGRKGGYTF. The CDR3 coding sequence is TGCGCCAGCAGCCAACTCGCAACAGGGGGTCGGAAGGGGGGCTACACCTTC.

V is TRBV9 and J is TRBJ2-7; D is undetermined. CDR3 length: 14 amino acids. V was cut by 0 bases and J by 3 bases, with 10 bases left in between. Per the germline V gene, CDR1 is SGDLS and CDR2 is YYNGEE. CDR3 residues: CASSVGSTGYEQYF. CDR3 coding DNA: TGTGCCAGCAGCGTAGGGAGTACGGGCTACGAGCAGTACTTC.

As concerns this clone: One end of the junction is discordant with germline, which a read error may explain. J is TRBJ2-1 and V is TRBV29-1; TRBD2 aligns across 7 bases. The CDR3 sequence is 13 residues long. From germline, CDR1 is SQVTM and CDR2 ANQGSEA. The CDR3 DNA is TGCAGCGTACGCGGGAGAGGGAGCAATGCGCAGTTCTTC. Translated: CSVRGRGSNAQFF.

The table lists this clone with a few counts. This chain connects TRBV7-6 to TRBJ2-1; 7 nucleotides match TRBD2. The CDR3 has 14 amino acids. V was clipped by 3 bases and J by 6 bases; unmatched bases: 5. Germline V gives CDR1 SGHVS, CDR2 FNYEAQ. CDR3 sequence (DNA): TGTGCCAGCAGCTTCCGGGACTACCCCAATGAGCAGTTCTTC. Translated: CASSFRDYPNEQFF.

This clone was found a few times. The chain joins TRBV11-2 to TRBJ1-2; TRBD1 is a possible D gene (5 bases). Looked up from germline, CDR1 is SGHAT and CDR2 is FQNNGV. The CDR3 runs 15 residues. The V gene lost 2 bases and the J gene lost 3 bases, with 13 bases spanning the gap. CDR3 residues: CASSLLGPRHYGYTF. CDR3 DNA: TGTGCCAGCAGCTTATTGGGGCCTAGACACTATGGCTACACCTTC.

This clone was recorded a few times. This chain uses TRBV30 with TRBJ2-3, with TRBD2 identical over 15 bases. V was clipped by 5 bases and J by 5 bases; unmatched bases: 2. The germline V gene encodes CDR1 GTSNPN and CDR2 SVGIG (reference sequence). The CDR3 spans 14 residues. This chain's CDR3 is CAWGLAGGKDTQYF. In DNA form, the CDR3 reads TGTGCCTGGGGACTAGCGGGAGGGAAAGATACGCAGTATTTT.

This clone was seen more than once but under ten times. The chain carries TRBV2 and TRBJ2-3, with D tentatively TRBD2 (5 bases). Between the trimmed V and J ends, which lost 7 bases and 6 bases, there was a span of 11 bases. Germline lookup yields CDR1 SNHLY and CDR2 FYNNEI. CDR3 length: 12 amino acids. The CDR3: CASTRDRDTQYF. The CDR3 nucleotides read TGTGCCAGCACGAGGGATAGGGATACGCAGTATTTT.

This clone has more than one count but fewer than ten. The germline gene is not matched at one end of the junction; a read error may be the cause. The V call is TRBV9, the J call TRBJ1-1; 12 bases map to TRBD1. Germline V gene sequence: CDR1 SGDLS, CDR2 YYNGEE. The CDR3 contains 19 residues. The chain's CDR3 is CACSVNVGTGGQGGTEAFF. The CDR3 DNA is TGTGCCTGCAGCGTCAATGTGGGGACAGGGGGCCAAGGAGGGACTGAAGCTTTCTTT.

The chain employs TRBV4-2 and TRBJ1-1; D gene uncertain. V gave up 10 bases and J gave up 2 bases, with 17 bases separating them. The CDR3 loop spans 14 amino acids. Germline assignment: CDR1 LGHNA and CDR2 YNFKEQ. The CDR3 DNA sequence: TGTGCCACCGGATCGGATCTAGGAAACACTGAAGCTTTCTTT. Translated, it gives CATGSDLGNTEAFF.

V usage is TRBV18 and J usage is TRBJ1-2; D is unresolved. Per the germline V gene, CDR1 is KGHSH and CDR2 is LQKENI. V was cut by 5 bases and J by 3 bases, with 10 bases left in between. CDR3 size: 13 residues. The CDR3: CASSVESDYGYTF. CDR3 in DNA: TGTGCCAGCTCAGTAGAGAGCGACTATGGCTACACCTTC.

The V gene is TRBV12-5, the J gene TRBJ1-5; D remains unclear. Looked up from germline, CDR1 is LGHNT and CDR2 is FRNRAP. There are 13 residues in the CDR3. V was trimmed by 5 bases and J by 4 bases, leaving 9 bases between them. The CDR3 DNA is TGTGCTAGTGGTACGGGAGTGAATCAGCCCCAGCATTTT. Its protein is CASGTGVNQPQHF.

This clone was seen only a few times. The V gene is TRBV6-6, the J gene TRBJ1-5, with 8 bases identical to TRBD1. V lost 6 bases, J lost 5 bases, and 6 bases stayed unmatched. The CDR3 is 14 residues long. Germline assignment: CDR1 MNHNY and CDR2 SVGAGI (reference sequence). CDR3 sequence reads: CASSPGQGHQPQHF. For the CDR3, the DNA is TGTGCCAGCAGCCCAGGACAGGGACATCAGCCCCAGCATTTT.